The next 29 T cell receptor beta chains were all read from a single sample in a study of T cells in Graves' hyperthyroidism and ophthalmopathy. Amplified regions were TCR beta CDR3 sequences from RNA transcripts. When the TCR CDR3 underwent first-round RT-PCR, the HTBI primer set was used. TCRdb processed the multiplex PCR reads anew with MiXCR; each CDR3 protein has one entry. The table has 600,000 or so distinct CDR3 sequences, about 45% seen once; the top ten hold about 7.9%. What was sequenced was peripheral blood or thyroid tissue (not recorded which). Receptor source: a woman aged 18-29 years with Graves' hyperthyroidism.

This clonotype was found many times. One end of the junction varies from germline; a read error may be responsible. V gene TRBV7-7 combines with J gene TRBJ2-7, with D possibly being TRBD1 or TRBD2 (5 bases each). The length of the CDR3 is 15 residues. Germline loops: CDR1 SSHAT, CDR2 FNYEAQ (reference sequence). The CDR3 is CASSFGAGPSYEQYF. CDR3 nucleotides: TGTGCTAGCAGCTTCGGGGCAGGGCCCTCCTACGAGCAGTACTTC. Full variable domain (rest looked up from reference TRBV7-7 and TRBJ2-7): GAGVSQSPRYKVTKRGQDVTLRCDPISSHATLYWYQQALGQGPEFLTYFNYEAQPDKSGLPSDRFSAERPEGSISTLTIQRTEQRDSAMYRCASSFGAGPSYEQYFGPGTRLTVT.

This clonotype has ten or more counts. V usage is TRBV29-1 and J usage is TRBJ1-1, with a tentative D call TRBD1 (6 bases). This CDR3 is built from 14 residues. The germline gives CDR1 SQVTM, CDR2 ANQGSEA. The V gene lost 4 bases and the J gene lost 6 bases, with 18 bases spanning the gap. CDR3 DNA sequence: TGCAGCGTTGTCAGGGACACACGATCTTCTGAAGCTTTCTTT. Translating gives CSVVRDTRSSEAFF.

This sequence joins TRBV24-1 and TRBJ1-1; D is unclear. The CDR3 has 13 amino acids. CDR1 is KGHDR, CDR2 SFDVKD, per germline. The V end was cut by 5 bases, the J end by 5 bases, with 11 bases between. The CDR3 here is CATSVGLVTEAFF. The CDR3 coding sequence is TGTGCCACCAGTGTCGGGTTGGTAACTGAAGCTTTCTTT.

The rearrangement uses TRBV7-2 and TRBJ1-2; tentative D call: TRBD1 (6 bases). The CDR3 extends over 13 amino acids. V gave up 5 bases and J gave up 7 bases, with 14 bases separating them. The V gene's germline CDR1 is SGHTA and CDR2 FQGNSA. CDR3 coding DNA: TGTGCCAGCAGCAGGGGGGGTCCGGGTGGCTACACCTTC. Translation gives CASSRGGPGGYTF.

The count of this clonotype is one. The chain uses TRBV25-1 and TRBJ1-2; D remains unclear. Deletions cut 4 bases from V and 7 bases from J, with 10 bases between. Germline V lookup: CDR1 MGHDK, CDR2 SYGVNS. This CDR3 has 12 amino acids. This chain's CDR3 is CASSGGHPGYTF. CDR3 coding DNA: TGTGCCAGCAGTGGAGGGCACCCTGGCTACACCTTC.

This clonotype was recorded only once. This chain joins TRBV7-8 and TRBJ2-5, with 10 nucleotides matching TRBD2. Germline values: CDR1 SGHVS, CDR2 FQNEAQ. The ends lost 8 bases at V and 1 base at J; junction bases unmatched: 4. This CDR3 is built from 14 residues. CDR3 in amino acids: CASGSGRGQETQYF. The CDR3 nucleotides read TGTGCCAGCGGAAGCGGGAGGGGCCAAGAGACCCAGTACTTC.

This clonotype showed up just a few times. This chain connects TRBV19 to TRBJ1-3; D remains ambiguous. The CDR3 is 14 amino acids. The V gene's germline CDR1 is LNHDA and CDR2 SQIVND (reference sequence). Trimming took off 0 bases at V and 0 bases at J, with 3 bases between the two ends. CDR3 loop: CASSIESSGNTIYF. DNA of the CDR3: TGTGCCAGTAGTATAGAGAGCTCTGGAAACACCATATATTTT. Variable domain in full (rest from reference TRBV19 and TRBJ1-3): DGGITQSPKYLFRKEGQNVTLSCEQNLNHDAMYWYRQDPGQGLRLIYYSQIVNDFQKGDIAEGYSVSREKKESFPLTVTSAQKNPTAFYLCASSIESSGNTIYFGEGSWLTVV.

This sequence joins TRBV20-1 and TRBJ2-5, with 8 nucleotides matching TRBD2. CDR1 DFQATT and CDR2 SNEGSKA come from the germline V gene (reference sequence). J was trimmed by 5 bases and V by 3 bases; bases with no gene match: 8. This CDR3 contains 14 residues. CDR3 loop: CSASGRGVLETQYF. The CDR3, as DNA: TGCAGTGCTAGCGGGAGGGGCGTCTTGGAGACCCAGTACTTC.

This clonotype appeared many times. This chain joins TRBV10-3 and TRBJ1-6, with unresolved D. The germline CDR1 and CDR2 sequences are ENHRY and SYGVKD. This CDR3 has 13 amino acids. Trimming took off 10 bases at V and 9 bases at J, with 16 bases between the two ends. CDR3 bases: TGTGCCAGCACTGCGAGTTCTCCTTCACCCCTCCACTTT. Amino acid sequence: CASTASSPSPLHF.

This chain uses TRBV24-1 with TRBJ1-2; D might be TRBD1 (6 bases). The CDR3 sequence is 16 residues long. Germline-derived CDR1 and CDR2 are KGHDR and SFDVKD. V was pared by 9 bases and J by 5 bases, with 24 bases between. Here the CDR3 reads CATLDRTGVFGYGYTF. The CDR3 DNA reads as TGTGCCACCCTAGACAGGACCGGGGTCTTCGGTTATGGCTACACCTTC.

This clonotype was picked up a small number of times. This chain joins TRBV5-1 and TRBJ1-1; TRBD1 matches at 10 bases. This CDR3 is built from 14 residues. Germline loops: CDR1 SGHRS, CDR2 YFSETQ. J lost 5 bases, V lost 4 bases, and 5 bases had no gene match. The CDR3 DNA reads TGCGCCAGCAGCCCTTGGACAGGGGGAACTGAAGCTTTCTTT. Translation: CASSPWTGGTEAFF.

A few counts support this clonotype. The chain couples TRBV19 to TRBJ2-7, with 10 bases matching TRBD2. With 3 bases clipped from V and 2 bases from J, the junction kept 4 bases outside the gene matches. CDR1 LNHDA and CDR2 SQIVND come from the germline V gene (reference sequence). The CDR3 runs 15 residues. CDR3 sequence: CASSIEAGGTYEQYF. The CDR3 DNA is TGTGCCAGTAGTATCGAAGCGGGAGGGACCTACGAGCAGTACTTC.

The chain carries TRBV19 and TRBJ2-5; D possibly corresponds to TRBD1 (6 bases). Germline V gene data show CDR1 as LNHDA and CDR2 as SQIVND (reference sequence). Deletions cut 6 bases from V and 1 base from J, with 12 bases between. The CDR3 consists of 14 residues. The CDR3 is CASRQGASQETQYF. The CDR3, as DNA: TGTGCCAGTAGACAGGGAGCTTCCCAAGAGACCCAGTACTTC.

The V and J genes are TRBV20-1 and TRBJ2-6; D gene uncertain. Per germline, CDR1 DFQATT and CDR2 SNEGSKA (reference sequence). Between the trimmed V and J ends, which lost 5 bases and 2 bases, there was a span of 7 bases. The CDR3 runs 13 residues. CDR3 nucleotides: TGCAGTGCTTTAATTGCTGGGGCCAACGTCCTGACTTTC. The encoded protein is CSALIAGANVLTF.

A remark on this clonotype: At one of its ends the junction is not consistent with the germline gene, which may arise from a read error. This chain uses TRBV5-4 with TRBJ2-5; tentative D call: TRBD2 (6 bases). Germline lookup yields CDR1 SGHNT and CDR2 YYREEE (reference sequence). The CDR3 consists of 9 residues. CDR3 amino acids: CASSWGLRF. CDR3 DNA sequence: TGTGCCAGCAGCTGGGGACTTAGGTTC.

V is TRBV2 and J is TRBJ2-7; 7 bases are a match to TRBD1. The V gene's germline CDR1 is SNHLY and CDR2 FYNNEI. Germline trimming cut 6 bases from V and 4 bases from J; bases unmatched to any gene: 21. This CDR3 has 18 residues. CDR3 in DNA: TGTGCCAGCAGAACAAACACTTTCCGACAGGGCCTCGGGTACGAGCAGTACTTC. Translated: CASRTNTFRQGLGYEQYF.

This rearrangement joins TRBV29-1 to TRBJ2-3; D gene uncertain. CDR1 and CDR2 (germline): SQVTM, ANQGSEA. The CDR3 length is 14 residues. The V and J ends lost 0 bases and 5 bases respectively, with 12 bases between them. CDR3 in amino acids: CSVEDQGIGDTQYF. CDR3 coding DNA: TGCAGCGTTGAAGATCAAGGCATCGGAGATACGCAGTATTTT.

The J gene is TRBJ2-5, the V gene TRBV19; TRBD1 is a possible D gene (6 bases). Trimming took 5 bases from V and 0 from J, leaving 16 bases between them. This CDR3 region has 16 residues. CDR1 is LNHDA and CDR2 is SQIVND in the germline V gene (reference sequence). The CDR3 sequence: CASSPPGAEYQETQYF. As DNA, the CDR3 is TGTGCCAGTAGTCCCCCAGGGGCCGAGTACCAAGAGACCCAGTACTTC.

Of note for this clonotype: One end of the junction is discordant with germline, which a read error may explain. The chain couples TRBV7-9 to TRBJ1-3; 9 nucleotides match TRBD1. From germline, CDR1 is SEHNR and CDR2 FQNEAQ (reference sequence). The CDR3 is 15 residues long. CDR3 region: CASRLQGALGNTIYF. As DNA, the CDR3 is TGCGCCAGCAGGCTACAGGGGGCACTTGGAAACACCATATATTTT.

The chain links TRBV15 to TRBJ2-5, with TRBD1 matching over 7 bases. V was clipped by 1 base and J by 4 bases; unmatched bases: 18. Germline V gene data show CDR1 as LNHNV and CDR2 as YYDKDF (reference sequence). The CDR3 has 19 amino acids. The CDR3 region has the DNA TGTGCCACCAGCAGAGCGGCGCCAGGGGGAGAGGGCCCAATAGAGACCCAGTACTTC. Protein sequence: CATSRAAPGGEGPIETQYF.

The gene calls are TRBV2 and TRBJ1-5, with 11 bases fitting TRBD1. The J segment lost 5 bases and the V segment lost 6 bases, leaving 12 bases of the junction unmatched. This CDR3 region has 17 residues. CDR1 and CDR2 (germline): SNHLY, FYNNEI. CDR3 region: CASSQGSWGQGDQPQHF. The DNA of the CDR3 is TGTGCCAGCAGCCAAGGATCATGGGGACAGGGGGATCAGCCCCAGCATTTT. Full variable domain (remainder filled in from reference TRBV2 and TRBJ1-5): EPEVTQTPSHQVTQMGQEVILRCVPISNHLYFYWYRQILGQKVEFLVSFYNNEISEKSEIFDDQFSVERPDGSNFTLKIRSTKLEDSAMYFCASSQGSWGQGDQPQHFGDGTRLSIL.

This clonotype was seen a few times. The genes are TRBV15 and TRBJ2-1, with unresolved D. Germline CDR1 LNHNV, CDR2 YYDKDF (reference sequence). V was clipped by 5 bases and J by 10 bases, with 12 bases between them. CDR3 length: 12 amino acids. CDR3 DNA: TGTGCCACCAGCGTTTTTCCCGCCGAGCAGTTCTTC. It codes for CATSVFPAEQFF.

This clonotype has a count of ten or more. The chain carries TRBV29-1 and TRBJ1-2, with D unclear. CDR3 length: 12 amino acids. Germline CDR1 is SQVTM and CDR2 is ANQGSEA. V gave up 4 bases and J gave up 7 bases, with 13 bases separating them. This CDR3 is CSVGEDPGGYTF. The CDR3 nucleotides read TGCAGCGTTGGGGAAGACCCCGGTGGCTACACCTTC.

With regard to this clonotype: One end of the junction is discordant with germline, which a read error may explain. The V and J genes are TRBV10-2 and TRBJ1-1, with TRBD1 matching 10 bases. Germline loops: CDR1 WSHSY, CDR2 SAAADI. This CDR3 comprises 14 residues. The CDR3 sequence is CASSQWTGGTEAFF. The CDR3 nucleotides are TGTGCCAGCAGCCAATGGACAGGGGGCACTGAAGCTTTCTTT.

The table lists this clonotype with many counts. This chain uses TRBV15 with TRBJ1-1; TRBD1 aligns across 7 bases. The CDR3 totals 17 residues. Germline-derived CDR1 and CDR2 are LNHNV and YYDKDF (reference sequence). V was pared by 1 base and J by 4 bases, with 12 bases of the junction left unmatched. CDR3 nucleotides: TGTGCCACCAGCAGAGGCCGGGACAGACCTCCGGGCACTGAAGCTTTCTTT. Protein: CATSRGRDRPPGTEAFF.

The V and J genes are TRBV2 and TRBJ1-4; 11 bases are shared with TRBD1. Germline V gene lookup returns CDR1 SNHLY and CDR2 FYNNEI. V shed 3 bases, J shed 8 bases, and the junction held 8 bases outside the gene matches. The CDR3 runs to 16 residues. This CDR3 reads CASSDNRDRGWEKLFF. For the CDR3, the DNA is TGTGCCAGCAGTGATAACCGGGACAGGGGGTGGGAAAAACTGTTTTTT. Full variable domain (rest looked up from reference TRBV2 and TRBJ1-4): EPEVTQTPSHQVTQMGQEVILRCVPISNHLYFYWYRQILGQKVEFLVSFYNNEISEKSEIFDDQFSVERPDGSNFTLKIRSTKLEDSAMYFCASSDNRDRGWEKLFFGSGTQLSVL.

This chain connects TRBV12-3 or TRBV12-4 to TRBJ1-2, with D perhaps matching TRBD1 (5 bases). V gave up 6 bases and J gave up 1 base, with 12 bases separating them. The CDR3 contains 14 residues. The CDR3 region is CASSNRQINYGYTF. In nucleotides, the CDR3 is TGTGCCAGCAGCAACAGACAGATTAACTATGGCTACACCTTC.

The CDR3 is CASSWPGLAGFHEQYV. CDR3 in DNA: TGTGCCAGCTCGTGGCCCGGACTAGCGGGTTTCCACGAGCAGTACGTC. The chain is built from TRBV11-2 and TRBJ2-7; 11 nucleotides agree with TRBD2. CDR3 size: 16 residues. The J segment lost 5 bases and the V segment lost 8 bases, leaving 14 bases of the junction unmatched. Germline V gene sequence: CDR1 SGHAT, CDR2 FQNNGV.

This clonotype was counted a few times. The chain carries TRBV10-3 and TRBJ1-3; a weak D match, TRBD1 (6 bases). The CDR3 length is 15 residues. V was cut by 8 bases and J by 0 bases, with 14 bases left in between. Germline V gene lookup returns CDR1 ENHRY and CDR2 SYGVKD. The CDR3 nucleotides are TGTGCCATCTCCAGGGGCCCAAGCTCTGGAAACACCATATATTTT. Its translation: CAISRGPSSGNTIYF.